This T cell receptor (beta chain) is drawn from a study of beta chain features in type 1 diabetes. This CDR3 has 11 amino acids. The ends were cut back, 2 bases at V and 7 bases at J, with 5 bases in the middle. The study reverse transcribed the entire isolated RNA, so it sequenced expressed TCRB transcripts. Here immunoSEQ multiplex PCR was the method, and the copy in TCRdb shows in-frame clones only, minus some. Among hundreds of thousands of clones listed, about 14% were seen once. There are many counts of this clone. Sequencing was performed on naive CD4+ T cells from blood. The rearrangement joins TRBV23-1 to TRBJ1-1; the D is unclear. TRBV23-1 is an ORF, and what it does is uncertain. The clonotype was recovered from a man aged 18 to 30 in good health. Written as DNA, the CDR3 is TGCGCCAGCAGTCAACACAATGAAGCTTTCTTT. This encodes CASSQHNEAFF.